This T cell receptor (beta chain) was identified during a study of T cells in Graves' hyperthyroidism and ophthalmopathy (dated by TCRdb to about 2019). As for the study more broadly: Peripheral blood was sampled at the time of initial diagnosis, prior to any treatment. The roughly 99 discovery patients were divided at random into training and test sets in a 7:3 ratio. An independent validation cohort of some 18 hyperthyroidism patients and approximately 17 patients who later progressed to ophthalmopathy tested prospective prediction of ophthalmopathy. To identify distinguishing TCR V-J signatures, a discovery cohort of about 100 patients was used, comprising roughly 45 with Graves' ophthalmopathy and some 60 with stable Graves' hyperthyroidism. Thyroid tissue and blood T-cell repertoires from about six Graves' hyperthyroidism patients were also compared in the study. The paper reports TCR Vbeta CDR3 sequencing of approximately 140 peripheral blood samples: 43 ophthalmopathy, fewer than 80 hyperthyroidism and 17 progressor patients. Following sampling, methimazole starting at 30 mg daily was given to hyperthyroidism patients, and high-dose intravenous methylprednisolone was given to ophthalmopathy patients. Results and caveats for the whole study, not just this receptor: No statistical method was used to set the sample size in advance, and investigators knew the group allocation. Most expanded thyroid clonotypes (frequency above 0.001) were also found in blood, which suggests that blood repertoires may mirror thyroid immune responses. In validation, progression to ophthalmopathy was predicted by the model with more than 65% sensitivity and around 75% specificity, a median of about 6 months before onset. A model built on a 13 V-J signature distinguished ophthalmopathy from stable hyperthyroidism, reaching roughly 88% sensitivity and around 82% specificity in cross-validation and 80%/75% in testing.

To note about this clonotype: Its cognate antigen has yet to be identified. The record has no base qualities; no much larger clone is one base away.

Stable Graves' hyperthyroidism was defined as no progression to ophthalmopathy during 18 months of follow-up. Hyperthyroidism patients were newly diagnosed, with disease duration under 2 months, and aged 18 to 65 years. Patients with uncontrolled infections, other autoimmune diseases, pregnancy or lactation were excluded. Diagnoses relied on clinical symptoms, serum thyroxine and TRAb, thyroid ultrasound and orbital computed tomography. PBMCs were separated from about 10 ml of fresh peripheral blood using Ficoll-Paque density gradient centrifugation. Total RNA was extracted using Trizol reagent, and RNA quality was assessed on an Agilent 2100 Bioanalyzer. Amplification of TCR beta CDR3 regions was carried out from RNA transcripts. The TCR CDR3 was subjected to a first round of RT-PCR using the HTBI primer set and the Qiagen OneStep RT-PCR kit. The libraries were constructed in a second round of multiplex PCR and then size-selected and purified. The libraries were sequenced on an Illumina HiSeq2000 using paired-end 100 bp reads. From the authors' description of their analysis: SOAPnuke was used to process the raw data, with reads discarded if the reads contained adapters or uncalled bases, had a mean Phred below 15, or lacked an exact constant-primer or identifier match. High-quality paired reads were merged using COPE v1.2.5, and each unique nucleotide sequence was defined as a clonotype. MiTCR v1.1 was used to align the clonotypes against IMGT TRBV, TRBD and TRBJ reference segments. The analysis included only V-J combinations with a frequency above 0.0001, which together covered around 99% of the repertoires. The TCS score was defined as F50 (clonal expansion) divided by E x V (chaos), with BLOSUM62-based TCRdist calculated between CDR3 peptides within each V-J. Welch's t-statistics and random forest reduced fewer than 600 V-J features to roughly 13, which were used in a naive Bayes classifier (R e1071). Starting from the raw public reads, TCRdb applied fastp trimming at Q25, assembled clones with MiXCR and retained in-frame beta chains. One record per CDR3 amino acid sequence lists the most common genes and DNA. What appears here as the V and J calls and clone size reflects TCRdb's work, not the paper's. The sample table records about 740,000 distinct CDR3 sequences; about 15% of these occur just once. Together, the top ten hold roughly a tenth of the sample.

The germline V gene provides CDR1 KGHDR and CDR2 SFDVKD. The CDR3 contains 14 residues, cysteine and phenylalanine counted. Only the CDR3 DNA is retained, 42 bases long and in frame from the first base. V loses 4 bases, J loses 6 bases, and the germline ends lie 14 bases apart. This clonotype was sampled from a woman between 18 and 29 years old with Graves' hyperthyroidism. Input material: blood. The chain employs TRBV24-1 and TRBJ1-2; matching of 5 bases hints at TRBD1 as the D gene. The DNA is TGTGCCACCAGTGACCCCCGACAGTATGATGGCTACACCTTC. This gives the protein CATSDPRQYDGYTF.